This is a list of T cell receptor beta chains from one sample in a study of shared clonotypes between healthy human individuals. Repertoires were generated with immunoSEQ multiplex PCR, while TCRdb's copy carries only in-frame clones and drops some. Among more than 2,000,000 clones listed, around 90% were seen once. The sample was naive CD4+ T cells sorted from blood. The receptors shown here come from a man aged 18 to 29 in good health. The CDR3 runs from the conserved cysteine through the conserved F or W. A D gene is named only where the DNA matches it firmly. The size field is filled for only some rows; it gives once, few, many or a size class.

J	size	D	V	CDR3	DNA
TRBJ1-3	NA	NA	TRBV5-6	CASSPYPTESSGNTIYF	TGTGCCAGCAGCCCTTATCCGACAGAATCCTCTGGAAACACCATATATTTT
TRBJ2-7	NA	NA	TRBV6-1	CASKGTYSYEQYF	TGTGCCAGCAAGGGGACATACTCCTACGAGCAGTACTTC
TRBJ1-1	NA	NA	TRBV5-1	CASSLVQLSRAFF	TGCGCCAGCAGCTTGGTCCAGCTCTCAAGGGCTTTCTTT
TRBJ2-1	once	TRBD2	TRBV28	CASIYSGGLRYEQFF	TGTGCCAGCATCTACAGCGGGGGGCTAAGATATGAGCAGTTCTTC
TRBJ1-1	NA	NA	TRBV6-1	CASTFRTVNTEAFF	TGTGCCAGCACCTTTAGGACAGTGAACACTGAAGCTTTCTTT
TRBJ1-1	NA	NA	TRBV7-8	CASSLVGLNTEAFF	TGTGCCAGCAGCTTAGTAGGTCTGAACACTGAAGCTTTCTTT
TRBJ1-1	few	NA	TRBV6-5	CASSRTVNTEAFF	TGTGCCAGCAGTAGGACGGTGAACACTGAAGCTTTCTTT
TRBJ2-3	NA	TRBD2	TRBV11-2	CASSLRQGLADTDTQYF	TGTGCCAGCAGCTTGCGCCAGGGACTAGCGGACACAGATACGCAGTATTTT
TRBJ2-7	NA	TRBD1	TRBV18	CASSPRQGSSYEQYF	TGTGCCAGCTCACCACGACAGGGTTCCTCCTACGAGCAGTACTTC
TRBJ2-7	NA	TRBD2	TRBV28	CASRTTSGDYEQYF	TGTGCCAGCAGAACAACTAGCGGTGACTACGAGCAGTACTTC
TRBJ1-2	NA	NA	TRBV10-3	CAIRQVPNYGYTF	TGTGCCATCAGGCAGGTACCTAACTATGGCTACACCTTC
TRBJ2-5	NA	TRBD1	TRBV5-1	CASSPPGQGSGETQYF	TGCGCCAGCAGCCCACCGGGACAGGGGTCCGGAGAGACCCAGTACTTC
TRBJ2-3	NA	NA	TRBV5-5	CASSYFDSTDTQYF	TGTGCCAGCAGCTATTTCGACAGCACAGATACGCAGTATTTT
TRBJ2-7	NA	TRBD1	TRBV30	CAWSAGQGYEQYF	TGTGCCTGGAGCGCTGGACAGGGTTACGAGCAGTACTTC
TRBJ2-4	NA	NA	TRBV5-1	CASSPLGGRQVQNIQYF	TGCGCCAGCAGCCCCCTGGGGGGGAGACAGGTCCAAAACATTCAGTACTTC
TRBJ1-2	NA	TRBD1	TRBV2	CASSQGQGISYYTF	TGTGCCAGCAGTCAGGGACAGGGCATCTCTTACTACACCTTC
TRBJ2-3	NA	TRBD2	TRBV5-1	CASSLLAGATDTQYF	TGCGCCAGCAGCCTGTTAGCGGGGGCCACAGATACGCAGTATTTT
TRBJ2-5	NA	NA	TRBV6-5	CAGQGSIGETQYF	TGTGCCGGGCAGGGCTCGATCGGAGAGACCCAGTACTTC
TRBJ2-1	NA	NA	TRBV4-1	CASSHWPPRQGLDNEQFF	TGCGCCAGCAGCCATTGGCCCCCTCGACAAGGGCTTGACAATGAGCAGTTCTTC
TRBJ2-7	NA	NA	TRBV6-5	CASRGDTYEQYF	TGTGCCAGCAGAGGGGATACCTACGAGCAGTACTTC
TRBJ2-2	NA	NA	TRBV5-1	CASSGASAANTGELFF	TGCGCCAGCAGCGGGGCGTCAGCAGCGAACACCGGGGAGCTGTTTTTT
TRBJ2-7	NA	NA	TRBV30	CAVAGVSYEQYF	TGTGCCGTCGCAGGCGTTTCCTACGAGCAGTACTTC
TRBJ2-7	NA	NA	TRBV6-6	CASSSGPYEQYF	TGTGCCAGCAGCTCGGGACCCTACGAGCAGTACTTC
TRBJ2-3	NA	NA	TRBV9	CASSVAGITDTQYF	TGTGCCAGCAGCGTAGCAGGGATCACAGATACGCAGTATTTT
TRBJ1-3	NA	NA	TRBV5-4	CASSLQSSSSGNTIYF	TGTGCCAGCAGCTTGCAGTCAAGCTCCTCTGGAAACACCATATATTTT
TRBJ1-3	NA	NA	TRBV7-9	CASSRDTQTIYF	TGTGCCAGCAGCAGGGACACCCAGACCATATATTTT
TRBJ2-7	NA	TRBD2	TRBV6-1	CASSEGLAVYEQYF	TGTGCCAGCAGTGAAGGACTAGCGGTATACGAGCAGTACTTC
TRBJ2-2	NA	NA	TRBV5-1	CASSGDGNTGELFF	TGCGCCAGCAGTGGGGACGGAAACACCGGGGAGCTGTTTTTT
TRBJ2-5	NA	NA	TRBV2	CASRRDRETQYF	TGTGCCAGCAGGCGGGACAGAGAGACCCAGTACTTC
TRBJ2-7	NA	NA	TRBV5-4	CASSLDSTLGDYEQYF	TGTGCCAGCAGCTTGGACAGTACCCTAGGGGACTACGAGCAGTACTTC
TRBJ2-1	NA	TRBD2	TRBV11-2	CASSDGTRRVPDEQFF	TGTGCCAGCAGCGACGGGACTAGAAGAGTCCCCGATGAGCAGTTCTTC
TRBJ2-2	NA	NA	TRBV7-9	CASSLATWAGELFF	TGTGCCAGCAGCTTAGCGACATGGGCCGGGGAGCTGTTTTTT
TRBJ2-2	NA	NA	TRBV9	CASSPRANGAGELFF	TGTGCCAGCAGCCCCCGGGCTAACGGCGCCGGGGAGCTGTTTTTT
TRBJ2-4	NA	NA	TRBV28	CASSLDLGFFQYF	TGTGCCAGCAGTTTAGATTTGGGTTTCTTTCAGTACTTC